This note documents a single T cell receptor (beta chain) sequence. Its recognized antigen is unknown. One base away there is no much larger clone; base qualities are not given. The library was built by means of the immunoSEQ multiplex PCR assay. The multiplex PCR relied on a mix of 60 forward primers for TCR Vbeta segments and 13 reverse primers for TCR Jbeta segments. Amplification of the CDR3 region of rearranged TCR beta genes was performed with a multiplex PCR assay on genomic DNA. The amplified TCR beta libraries were sequenced on the Illumina HiSeq System as 87-base-pair reads. In the authors' own workflow: Across the roughly 670 repertoires, a later analysis counted tens of millions of unique TCR beta chains, 8.5 million to 12 million of which were shared by at least two donors. Raw reads were error-corrected and collapsed into unique sequences by a nearest-neighbor algorithm in which closely related sequences were merged to remove PCR and sequencing errors. Alignment of CDR3 sequences to IMGT reference sequences was used to assign V, D and J gene segments. For a sequence to be retained, a match of at least six nucleotides was required to both a V gene segment and a J gene segment. Rearrangements were called productive when the CDR3 lacked stop codons and stayed in frame with V and J; all others were non-productive. CDR3 was defined by IMGT convention, running from the second conserved V-encoded cysteine to the conserved J-encoded phenylalanine. The earlier analysis of fewer than 700 of the donors excluded sequences that lacked an unambiguous match to a single V gene segment. An earlier analysis of 500 to 600 of the donors classified V segments as functional when productive rearrangements were above 56.7% and as segregating when the standard deviation between donors was above 5%. To diagnose cytomegalovirus status from the catalog of TCR beta chain sequences, a statistical classification framework was built. In a later analysis, TCR nucleotide sequences were compared against IMGT/GENE-DB human TR gene sequences so that V and J genes could be assigned. Using the TCRdist pipeline, a later analysis assigned CDR3 sequences along with most-parsimonious VDJ recombination scenarios. A later analysis defined each TCR beta chain by its CDR3 amino acid sequence plus V-gene family, and excluded reads lacking a unique V-gene family. As a way to deal with suspected cross-contamination and a sequencing artifact, a later analysis dropped over 550 nucleotide sequences that were highly shared and had low generation probability. In a later analysis, a clonal expansion index for each public chain was calculated from normalized within-repertoire ranks of inferred template counts. A later analysis computed generation probabilities with a VDJ recombination model fitted to out-of-frame rearrangements, and checked the results against IGoR. Hypergeometric tests were used in a later analysis to score TCR-TCR, TCR-HLA and TCR-CMV co-occurrence, with a repertoire-size bias correction applied to the TCR pairs. In a later analysis, false discovery rates were estimated by permuting HLA or CMV assignments 20 times. A later analysis grouped co-occurring TCRs with DBSCAN, adding TCRdist sequence similarity when clustering within HLA-allele-positive subsets. Repertoires with fewer than 30,000 or more than 120,000 public chains were left out of co-occurrence clustering, as were four to six repertoires with anomalous nucleotide sharing. The source is immuneACCESS, and TCRdb retained only in-frame sequences with V and J called. Part of the clones is not carried over; for the studies checked, unresolved V genes explain less than half of this, and the remainder is unexplained. The V and J calls and clone size come from that table; D and trimming were worked out from the DNA. The sample includes about 170,000 clones, with about four fifths observed a single time. The biggest ten clones account for 0.38% of the sample.

The cohort consisted of 600 to 700 healthy bone marrow donors. At the time of sampling, every cohort member was nominally healthy, though immune exposures that went unrecorded were likely present. The donor tested CMV seronegative and was one of the 352 seronegative cohort members. Each donor provided a peripheral blood sample, and peripheral blood mononuclear cells were used for TCR beta sequencing. The Qiagen DNeasy Blood Extraction Kit was used to extract genomic DNA from the blood cell samples. The CDR3 contains 13 residues, cysteine and phenylalanine counted. Only CDR3 DNA is held: 39 bases, read in frame from base 1. Cut back by 0 bases and 5 bases, the V and J ends lie 9 bases apart. According to the germline V gene (reference sequence), CDR1 reads SGHKS and CDR2 reads YYEKEE. The data originate from a study of cytomegalovirus exposure and HLA in healthy donors (dated by TCRdb to the late 2010s). Turning to the overall study: In an earlier analysis of fewer than 750 of the donors, around 300 Gb of sequence data and approximately 100 million unique TCR beta sequences from about 190 million T cells were reported. About 330 gigabases of sequencing data and roughly 81 million unique TCR sequences made up an early release that covered several hundred HLA-typed donors. Among the approximately 420 genotyped donors, 81% belonged to the genetic ancestry cluster associated with self-reported Caucasian donors. The study aimed to test whether signatures of past pathogen exposure could be identified by cataloging public T cell receptors. Using immunosequencing, the study profiled T cell repertoires from around 670 subjects and related those repertoires to cytomegalovirus serostatus. A separate validation cohort of 100 to 150 different subjects was used in addition to the 666-subject first cohort. High-throughput TCR immunosequencing, statistical association of individual TCRs with disease status, and machine learning were combined to predict cytomegalovirus infection status. In a later analysis, previously published TCR beta repertoires from hundreds of donors were re-analyzed and high-resolution HLA genotyping was added so that TCR occurrence patterns could be studied. Rather than drawing on any new phenotypic data, the later analysis identified candidate immune exposures from TCR beta sequences and the way those sequences occurred across donors. An earlier analysis of about 620 of the donors applied high-throughput TCR beta sequencing to assess whether each TCR beta V gene segment acted as functional or pseudogenic. Donor age, sex, ethnicity and CMV serostatus were collected together with the repertoire data. In a later genetic analysis, genome-wide SNP genotypes for 398 of the 666 donors were used, and that subset was treated as a discovery cohort. Every discovery cohort repertoire had been produced on one sequencing platform. HLA typing covered class I and class II loci at four-digit resolution. Typing coverage varied by locus: roughly 620-640 donors for A, B, C, DRB1 and DQB1; more than 500 for DQA1; some 610 for DPA1; 400 to 480 for DPB1. Roughly 5 DR-DQ haplotypes were handled as single units for association and clustering, since linkage in the cohort was strong. Among 398 genotyped donors of the cohort, an average of roughly 230,000 unique TCR beta nucleotide sequences was sequenced per donor, of which about 19% were non-productive.

Overall study outcomes, separate from this receptor: Most CMV-associated TCR beta chains appeared to be HLA-restricted in a later analysis, and the HLA associations seemed to be driven largely by CMV exposure. In a later analysis, the rate of TCR association differed among HLA loci, with DRB1 alleles having the most associated TCRs and HLA-C alleles having the fewest. The authors suggested that the approach could potentially be extended to other disease states and immunological phenotypes. Some 16 rarely observed V segments, including chromosome 9 orphons, were excluded from the earlier analysis of 550 to 700 of the donors because counts were too low. A further reported finding was that TCR beta sequences accurately predicted the HLA-A and HLA-B alleles for most subjects in the first cohort. The classifier was reported to diagnose cytomegalovirus status with high specificity and sensitivity in both the original cohort and the validation cohort. In vitro tests confirmed that a few of the cytomegalovirus-associated TCR beta chains recognize cytomegalovirus antigens. Specific HLA alleles were associated with roughly 16,000 TCR beta sequences at a false discovery rate of 0.05 in a later analysis. Presence/absence analyses assumed roughly uniform sequencing depth across donors, an assumption that may not hold. Correlated functional status among segregating V segments might reflect linkage disequilibrium, but an unknown experimental factor could not be ruled out. CMV serostatus was the only immune exposure information available for the cohort. Most TCR sequences were observed very rarely across donors, whereas some public TCRs were present in many individuals. The cohort was sequenced for TCR beta chains only, and without alpha or paired-chain data the features that could be detected were limited. In a later analysis, several top co-occurrence clusters were reported to appear linked to parvovirus B19, influenza, CMV and Epstein-Barr virus. A group of highly shared sequence variants was considered likely to be a technical artifact of the sequencing pipeline. In the study, 150 to 200 TCR beta chains were listed as associated with cytomegalovirus. Strong co-occurrence of HLA alleles, especially DR and DQ, made assigning TCR associations to individual alleles difficult. In a later analysis, HLA-associated TCR beta chains showed more clonal expansion and lower generation probabilities than non-associated chains that were equally common. Some IMGT-functional V segments, including TRBV6-2 and TRBV6-3, could not be distinguished by the 87-base-pair reads and were therefore excluded. A later genetic analysis reported fewer N-insertions in productive TCRs among donors in an Asian-associated ancestry cluster than the roughly 640-donor mean. Because some donors lacked HLA typing at each locus, the association tests relied only on the typed subset. An earlier analysis of around 540 of the donors showed that most TCR beta V segments appeared in productive rearrangements either about 90% or about 30% of the time, which broadly matched IMGT annotations. A later genetic analysis associated a missense DCLRE1C variant with V-gene and J-gene trimming of TCR beta chains, and an independent cohort replicated the association.

The TCR originated in a boy aged 2-15 years in good health and CMV-seronegative. Source material: PBMCs. In this chain, TRBV5-5 is recombined with TRBJ2-7, with the D gene too uncertain to name. The nucleotide sequence reads as follows: TGTGCCAGCAGCTTGGCTGGAGTCAACGAGCAGTACTTC. This translates into CASSLAGVNEQYF.